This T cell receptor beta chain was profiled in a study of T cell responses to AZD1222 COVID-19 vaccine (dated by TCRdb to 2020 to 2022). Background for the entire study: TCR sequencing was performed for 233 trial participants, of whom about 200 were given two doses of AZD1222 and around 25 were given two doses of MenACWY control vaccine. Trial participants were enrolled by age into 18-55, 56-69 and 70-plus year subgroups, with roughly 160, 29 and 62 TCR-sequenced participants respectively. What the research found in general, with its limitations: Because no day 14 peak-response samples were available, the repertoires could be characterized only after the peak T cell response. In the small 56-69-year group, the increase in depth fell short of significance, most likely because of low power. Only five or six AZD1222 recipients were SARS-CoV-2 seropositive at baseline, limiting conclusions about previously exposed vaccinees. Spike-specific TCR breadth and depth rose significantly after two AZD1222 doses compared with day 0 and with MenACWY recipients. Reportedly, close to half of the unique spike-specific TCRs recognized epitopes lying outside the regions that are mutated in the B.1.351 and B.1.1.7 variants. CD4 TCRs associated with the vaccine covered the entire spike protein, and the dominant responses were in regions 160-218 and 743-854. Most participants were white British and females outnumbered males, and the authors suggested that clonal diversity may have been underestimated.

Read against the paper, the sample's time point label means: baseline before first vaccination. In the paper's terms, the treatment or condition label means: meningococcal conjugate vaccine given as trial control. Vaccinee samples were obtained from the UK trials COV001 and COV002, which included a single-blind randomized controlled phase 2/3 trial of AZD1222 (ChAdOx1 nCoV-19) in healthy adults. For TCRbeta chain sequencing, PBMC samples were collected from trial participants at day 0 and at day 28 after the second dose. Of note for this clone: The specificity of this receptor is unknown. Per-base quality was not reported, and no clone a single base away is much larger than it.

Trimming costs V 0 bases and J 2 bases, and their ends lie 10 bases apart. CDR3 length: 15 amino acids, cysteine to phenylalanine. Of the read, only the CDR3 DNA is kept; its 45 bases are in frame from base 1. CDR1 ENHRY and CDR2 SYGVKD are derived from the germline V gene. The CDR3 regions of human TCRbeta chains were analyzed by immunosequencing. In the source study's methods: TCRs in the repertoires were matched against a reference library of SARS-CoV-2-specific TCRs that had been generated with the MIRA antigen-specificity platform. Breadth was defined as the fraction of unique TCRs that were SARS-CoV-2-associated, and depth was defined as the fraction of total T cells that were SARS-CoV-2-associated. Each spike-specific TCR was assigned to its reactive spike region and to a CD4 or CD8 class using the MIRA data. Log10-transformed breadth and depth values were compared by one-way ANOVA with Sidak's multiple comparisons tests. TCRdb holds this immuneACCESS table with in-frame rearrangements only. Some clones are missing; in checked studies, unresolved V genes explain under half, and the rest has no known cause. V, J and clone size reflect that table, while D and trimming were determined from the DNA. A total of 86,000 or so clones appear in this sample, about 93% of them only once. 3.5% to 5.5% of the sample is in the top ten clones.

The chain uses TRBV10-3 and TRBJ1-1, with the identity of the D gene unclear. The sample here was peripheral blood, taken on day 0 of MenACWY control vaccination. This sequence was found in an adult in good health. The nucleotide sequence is TGTGCCATCAGTGAGTCTTCCGGGTTCAACACTGAAGCTTTCTTT. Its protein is CAISESSGFNTEAFF.